This record looks at one T cell receptor (beta chain) sequence and its context. The CDR3 spans 14 residues. V was clipped by 7 bases and J by 1 base; unmatched bases: 6. Germline assignment: CDR1 MNHEY and CDR2 SVGAGI. This sample was taken from a study of cytomegalovirus exposure and HLA in healthy donors. This PCR relied on a set of 60 Vbeta primers and 13 Jbeta primers. Libraries were prepared by immunoSEQ multiplex PCR; TCRdb keeps only in-frame clonotypes and omits some of them. The data show approximately 140,000 clones, nearly 90% seen once. The sequence was collected from a woman in her thirties or forties in good health and CMV-seronegative. The V gene is TRBV6-5, the J gene TRBJ2-7; 8 positions match TRBD1. The sample was PBMCs. CDR3 nucleotide sequence: TGTGCCAGCACCTCAGGGACAGGATCCTACGAGCAGTACTTC. Its translation is CASTSGTGSYEQYF.